The text below deals with one T cell receptor (beta chain). Its antigen is still unknown. Profiled with immunoSEQ multiplex PCR; TCRdb holds only in-frame clones, not every one. Among 550,000 to 850,000 clones listed, around 77% were seen once. This record comes from a study of shared clonotypes between healthy human individuals. General study points: Memory subsets had estimated richness that was generally smaller than that of naive subsets. Sample collection involved blood only; tissue repertoires are likely different.

The germline gives CDR1 KGHSH, CDR2 LQKENI. The CDR3 contains 13 residues. Trimming took off 4 bases at V and 4 bases at J, with 10 bases between the two ends. The receptor was derived from a woman under 40 in good health. The sample consisted of memory CD4+ T cells sorted from blood. Regarding subset: CD45RA-negative fraction. This rearrangement joins TRBV18 to TRBJ1-2, with a tentative D call TRBD1 (5 bases). CDR3 loop: CASSHGQLYGYTF. As DNA, the CDR3 is TGTGCCAGCTCACACGGACAACTCTATGGCTACACCTTC.